This TCR beta chain was profiled in a study of naive and memory T cell subsets. This CDR3 comprises 14 residues. The ends were cut back, 5 bases at V and 2 bases at J, with 9 bases in the middle. Per germline, CDR1 SGHTA and CDR2 FQGTGA. Two oligonucleotides, mixed equimolar, formed the beta constant-region primer covering TRBC1 and TRBC2. TCRdb reprocessed the UMI-ligation and nested PCR reads with MiXCR, giving one entry per CDR3 protein. The data hold around 160,000 distinct CDR3 sequences, with about a sixth observed a single time. CMV status came from CD4+ T cell IFNgamma after overnight CMV lysate stimulation of fresh PBMCs. This clonotype turned up a few times.

The clonotype comes from a human donor in good health. J is TRBJ2-2 and V is TRBV7-3, with D possibly being TRBD1 (6 bases). Sequencing was carried out using naive CD4+ T cells from blood. The CDR3 loop reads CASSQGQNTGELFF. DNA of the CDR3: TGTGCCAGCAGCCAGGGACAAAACACCGGGGAGCTGTTTTTT.